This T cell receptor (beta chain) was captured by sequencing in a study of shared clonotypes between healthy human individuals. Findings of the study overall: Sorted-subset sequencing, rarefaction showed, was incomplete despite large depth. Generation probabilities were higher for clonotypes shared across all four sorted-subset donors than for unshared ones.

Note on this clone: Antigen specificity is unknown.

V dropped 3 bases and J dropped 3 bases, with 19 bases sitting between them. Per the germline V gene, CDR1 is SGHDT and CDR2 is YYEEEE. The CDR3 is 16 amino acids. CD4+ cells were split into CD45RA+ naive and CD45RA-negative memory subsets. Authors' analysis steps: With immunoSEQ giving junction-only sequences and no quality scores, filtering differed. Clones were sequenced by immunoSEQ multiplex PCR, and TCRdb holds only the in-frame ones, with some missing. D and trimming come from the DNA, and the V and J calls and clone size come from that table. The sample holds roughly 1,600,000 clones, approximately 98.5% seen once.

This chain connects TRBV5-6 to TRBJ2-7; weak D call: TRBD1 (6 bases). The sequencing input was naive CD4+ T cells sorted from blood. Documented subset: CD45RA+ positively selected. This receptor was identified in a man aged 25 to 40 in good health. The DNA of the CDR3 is TGTGCCAGCAGCTACAAAGGACAGACGCGACTCTACGAGCAGTACTTC. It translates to CASSYKGQTRLYEQYF.